The subject of this entry is one TCR beta chain. What it recognizes is unknown. Repertoires were generated with immunoSEQ multiplex PCR, while TCRdb's copy carries only in-frame clones and drops some. The table lists 250,000 to 400,000 clones, around 90% of them singletons. The sample originates from a study of cytomegalovirus exposure and HLA in healthy donors. Study-level background: A subsequent analysis stated that the 120 validation repertoires were run on the same platform as the approximately 710 first-cohort repertoires. Study outcomes and limitations: The study labeled 150 to 200 TCR beta chains cytomegalovirus-associated. The authors confirmed in vitro that a few CMV-associated chains were specific for CMV antigens.

V lost 6 bases, J lost 4 bases, and 3 bases stayed unmatched. This CDR3 has 14 residues. Germline V gene data show CDR1 as SNHLY and CDR2 as FYNNEI. J is TRBJ2-2 and V is TRBV2; the match to TRBD2 covers 9 bases. Sequencing was performed on PBMCs. The sequence derives from a man aged 25-45 years in good health and CMV-seronegative. The CDR3 bases are TGTGCCAGCAGGCGGGGGGGCCTCACCGGGGAGCTGTTTTTT. It yields the protein CASRRGGLTGELFF.